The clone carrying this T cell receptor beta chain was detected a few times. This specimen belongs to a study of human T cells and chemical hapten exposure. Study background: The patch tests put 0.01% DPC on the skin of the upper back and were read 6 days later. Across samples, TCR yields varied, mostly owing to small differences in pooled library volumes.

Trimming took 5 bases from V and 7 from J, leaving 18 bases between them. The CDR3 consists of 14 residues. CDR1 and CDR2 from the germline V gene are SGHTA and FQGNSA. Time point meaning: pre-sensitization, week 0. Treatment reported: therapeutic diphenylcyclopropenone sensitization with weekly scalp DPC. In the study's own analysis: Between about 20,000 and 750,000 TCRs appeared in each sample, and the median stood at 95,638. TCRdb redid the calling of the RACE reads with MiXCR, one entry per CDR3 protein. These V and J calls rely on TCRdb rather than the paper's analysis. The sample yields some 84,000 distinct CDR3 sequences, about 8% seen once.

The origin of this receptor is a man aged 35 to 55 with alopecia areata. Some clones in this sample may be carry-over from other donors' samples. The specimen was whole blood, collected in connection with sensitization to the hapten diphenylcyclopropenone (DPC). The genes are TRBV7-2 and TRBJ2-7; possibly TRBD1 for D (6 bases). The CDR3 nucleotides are TGTGCCAGCAGCAGTCCTAACAGGGACCGGGAGCAGTACTTC. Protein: CASSSPNRDREQYF.